The T cell receptor (beta chain) under discussion was sequenced for a study of cytomegalovirus exposure and HLA in healthy donors. There were likely unrecorded immune exposures, though donors were nominally healthy when sampled. About this clone: Antigen: not known.

13 Jbeta primers and 60 Vbeta primers were used for the PCR. The table came from immunoSEQ multiplex PCR; TCRdb's copy has only in-frame clones and leaves some out. The data show more than 80,000 clones, about 69% seen once. Notes on the study in general: For TCR beta chains, V- and J-gene trimming was later linked to a missense DCLRE1C variant. Rates of TCR association differed by HLA locus in a later analysis, with DRB1 highest and HLA-C lowest. Earlier results showed most TCR beta V segments being productive about 90% or about 30% of the time.

Looked up from germline, CDR1 is MGHRA and CDR2 is YSYEKL. The CDR3 loop spans 15 amino acids. The junction had 6 bases not matched to a gene; V was cut back by 1 base and J by 5 bases. This sequence originates from a man in his sixties in good health and CMV-seronegative. The chain has TRBV4-1 and TRBJ1-1, with 8 bases that match TRBD1. The sample comprised PBMCs. This chain's CDR3 is CASSQAYRGRTEAFF. CDR3 nucleotides: TGCGCCAGCAGCCAAGCCTACAGGGGGAGAACTGAAGCTTTCTTT.